This TCR beta chain was captured in a study of blood T cell repertoires in COVID-19. Assay: immunoSEQ multiplex PCR; the TCRdb copy retains only in-frame clones and omits some. The table records around 200,000 clones, roughly four fifths of them present only once. Trimming removed 4 bases at V and 0 bases at J, with 9 bases between. The germline V gene has CDR1 SEHNR and CDR2 FQNEAQ (reference sequence). This CDR3 has 14 amino acids. This clonotype originated in a woman aged 40 to 49 with acute or convalescent COVID-19. The V call is TRBV7-9, the J call TRBJ1-1; D possibly corresponds to TRBD1 (6 bases). Material for sequencing was peripheral blood. CDR3 protein: CASSSTGMNTEAFF. CDR3 nucleotides: TGTGCCAGCAGCTCAACAGGGATGAACACTGAAGCTTTCTTT.